This T cell receptor beta chain came from a study of blood T cell repertoires in COVID-19. On the study more broadly: Samples of COVID-19 (acute and convalescent) were obtained from the United States, Italy and Spain. Nucleic acid was either cDNA or gDNA, and it came from T cells, B-cell-depleted T cells, or PBMCs.

In the study's own analysis: Estimated nucleated cell counts came from reference gene primer amplification. Only in-frame clones appear in the TCRdb table, and some are missing; sequencing was by immunoSEQ multiplex PCR. V and J calls and clone size come straight from that table; D and trimming were deduced from the DNA. The table records about 98,000 clones, roughly 82% of them present only once. The V gene's germline CDR1 is MNHEY and CDR2 SVGEGT. The CDR3 spans 15 residues. The ends lost 4 bases at V and 8 bases at J; junction bases unmatched: 11. This clone has only a few counts. V usage is TRBV6-2 or TRBV6-3 and J usage is TRBJ1-2; 9 bases line up with TRBD1. This receptor was taken from a man aged 80 or over with acute or convalescent COVID-19. The sample taken for sequencing was peripheral blood. The CDR3 region is CASSWDRDAVGGYTF. CDR3 in DNA: TGTGCCAGCAGTTGGGACAGGGATGCTGTCGGCGGCTACACCTTC.